This T cell receptor beta chain is drawn from a study of PD-1 blockade in classical Hodgkin lymphoma. As for the study in general: Nivolumab dosed at 3 mg/kg went to patients intravenously every 2 weeks.

Trimming took 2 bases from V and 4 from J, leaving 8 bases between them. The germline V gene encodes CDR1 SGHVS and CDR2 FNYEAQ. This CDR3 is 13 amino acids long. Some clones are missing from TCRdb's copy, which holds only in-frame ones; the method was immunoSEQ multiplex PCR. The sample yields 9,500 to 14,000 clones, 70% to 90% seen once. All patients relapsed after autologous stem cell transplantation, and brentuximab vedotin exposure varied. As concerns this clone: Other DNA sequences of this sample code for an identical CDR3.

This sequence originates from a human donor with classical Hodgkin lymphoma. Sequencing used peripheral blood mononuclear cells (PBMCs), obtained at baseline. V gene TRBV7-6 combines with J gene TRBJ1-1, with D uncertain. In nucleotides, the CDR3 is TGTGCCAGCAGCTTAAGTCAGCGCACTGAAGCTTTCTTT. This translates into CASSLSQRTEAFF.